This T cell receptor (beta chain) was recovered during a study of cytomegalovirus exposure and HLA in healthy donors. General study findings and limits: Most TCR sequences showed up rarely, but some public TCRs showed up in many donors. Most likely, a cluster of highly shared sequence variants arose as a sequencing artifact. A later analysis found TCR association rates differed by HLA locus, highest for DRB1 and lowest for HLA-C.

On this clone: Its antigen is not identified.

As for the donors, each was a healthy bone marrow donor. 13 Jbeta primers and 60 Vbeta primers were used for the PCR. Only in-frame clones appear in the TCRdb table, and some are missing; sequencing was by immunoSEQ multiplex PCR. The sample lists 95,000 to 150,000 clones, around 79% occurring once. The germline gives CDR1 SGHRS, CDR2 YFSETQ. After removal of 4 bases from V and 2 bases from J, the junction contained 8 bases not matched to a gene. CDR3 length equals 15 residues. V gene TRBV5-1 combines with J gene TRBJ2-7; 8 nucleotides agree with TRBD1. The source of this sequence is a woman between 40 and 50 years old in good health and CMV-seronegative. The sequenced sample consisted of PBMCs. The DNA for the CDR3 is TGCGCCAGCAGCGACCAGGCAGGGGGCCCCTACGAGCAGTACTTC. Residues: CASSDQAGGPYEQYF.